A selection of T cell receptor beta chains follows, all from one sample in a study of cytomegalovirus exposure and HLA in healthy donors. The assay was immunoSEQ multiplex PCR, and TCRdb's table has in-frame clones only and misses some. The data show 250,000 to 300,000 clones, around 85% seen once. Sample: PBMCs. These receptors came from a woman aged 18-30 years in good health and CMV-seronegative. The CDR3 runs from the conserved cysteine through the conserved F or W. Each record gives: D gene, J gene, V gene, clone size, CDR3 DNA, CDR3 protein. A D gene is named only where the DNA matches it firmly. Not every row has a clone size; where given, it reads once, few, many or a size class.

d_gene: TRBD1; j_gene: TRBJ1-6; v_gene: TRBV5-1; abundance: -; CDR3nt: TGCGCCAGCAGCTTCGGACAGGGGAATTCACCCCTCCACTTT; CDR3aa: CASSFGQGNSPLHF
d_gene: -; j_gene: TRBJ1-2; v_gene: TRBV6-1; abundance: -; CDR3nt: TGTGCCAGCGACTCGTTAAACTATGGCTACACCTTC; CDR3aa: CASDSLNYGYTF
d_gene: -; j_gene: TRBJ1-1; v_gene: TRBV4-2; abundance: -; CDR3nt: TGTGCCAGCAGCCAAGGCTTGGCAGGGGACACTGAAGCTTTCTTT; CDR3aa: CASSQGLAGDTEAFF
d_gene: TRBD2; j_gene: TRBJ2-3; v_gene: TRBV11-2; abundance: -; CDR3nt: TGTGCCAGCAGCTTAGTAGCGGGAGGCCCCACAGATACGCAGTATTTT; CDR3aa: CASSLVAGGPTDTQYF
d_gene: -; j_gene: TRBJ2-7; v_gene: TRBV13; abundance: -; CDR3nt: TGTGCCAGCAGCCAAAGAGAGTCCTACGAGCAGTACTTC; CDR3aa: CASSQRESYEQYF
d_gene: TRBD1; j_gene: TRBJ2-7; v_gene: TRBV7-9; abundance: -; CDR3nt: TGTGCCAGCAGCGGCCGGACAGGGCACTACGAGCAGTACTTC; CDR3aa: CASSGRTGHYEQYF
d_gene: TRBD1; j_gene: TRBJ2-7; v_gene: TRBV6-6; abundance: -; CDR3nt: TGTGCCAGCAGCTGGGACAGCTGGTCCTACGAGCAGTACTTC; CDR3aa: CASSWDSWSYEQYF
d_gene: -; j_gene: TRBJ2-3; v_gene: TRBV29-1; abundance: -; CDR3nt: TGCAGCGTCAACATGGTTAGCACAGATACGCAGTATTTT; CDR3aa: CSVNMVSTDTQYF
d_gene: -; j_gene: TRBJ2-2; v_gene: TRBV30; abundance: few; CDR3nt: TGTGCCTGGACCCGCGTTGGGGGCGGCACCGGGGAGCTGTTTTTT; CDR3aa: CAWTRVGGGTGELFF
d_gene: -; j_gene: TRBJ1-1; v_gene: TRBV4-3; abundance: once; CDR3nt: TGCGCCAGCAGCCTGGGGGCGAACACTGAAGCTTTCTTT; CDR3aa: CASSLGANTEAFF